A selection of T cell receptor beta chains follows, all from one sample in a study of cytomegalovirus exposure and HLA in healthy donors. The data were produced by immunoSEQ multiplex PCR, yet TCRdb's version contains in-frame clones alone and is incomplete. The table includes roughly 160,000 clones, around three quarters detected once. Source material: PBMCs. All receptors come from a woman between 25 and 40 years old in good health and CMV-seronegative. Both conserved end residues are part of each CDR3. D genes are given only for firm matches. Not every row has a clone size; where given, it reads once, few, many or a size class.

clone_size d_call j_call v_call cdr3_nt cdr3_aa
NA TRBD1 TRBJ1-2 TRBV6-5 TGTGCCAGCAGTCACAGGGGGAACTATGGCTACACCTTC CASSHRGNYGYTF
NA NA TRBJ1-2 TRBV4-1 TGCGCCAGCAGCCAAGGGCTGGGAGGCTATGGCTACACCTTC CASSQGLGGYGYTF
NA NA TRBJ2-6 TRBV2 TGTGCCAGCAGTTGGGCGAACCCTGGGGCCAACGTCCTGACTTTC CASSWANPGANVLTF
few NA TRBJ2-7 TRBV5-6 TGTGCCAGCACCGACCAGGGCCGCTACGAGCAGTACTTC CASTDQGRYEQYF
NA NA TRBJ1-2 TRBV7-9 TGTGCCAGCAGCTTAGGAGGGTCTTTCTATGGCTACACCTTC CASSLGGSFYGYTF
NA NA TRBJ2-7 TRBV28 TGTGCCAGCAGGCTACAGGGAAATAGGAACGAGCAGTACTTC CASRLQGNRNEQYF
few NA TRBJ2-1 TRBV27 TGTGCCAGCGGTCCTCTGGCGGGGAGCTCCTACAATGAGCAGTTCTTC CASGPLAGSSYNEQFF
NA NA TRBJ2-1 TRBV7-9 TGTGCCAGCAGCTACGGAGGCGCCTACAATGAGCAGTTCTTC CASSYGGAYNEQFF
NA TRBD1 TRBJ1-2 TRBV7-9 TGTGCCAGCAGCTTAGGACAGGGGGCGCAAATTTATGGCTACACCTTC CASSLGQGAQIYGYTF
NA NA TRBJ2-5 TRBV4-1 TGCGCCAGCAGTCGGGGACTGCAAGAGACCCAGTACTTC CASSRGLQETQYF
few NA TRBJ1-5 TRBV2 TGTGCCAGCAATCGTCGGCAGGGTGACGGTAATAGCAATCAGCCCCAGCATTTT CASNRRQGDGNSNQPQHF
NA TRBD1 TRBJ1-1 TRBV7-6 TGTGCCAGCAGAAGAGGGGGCCTCGACACTGAAGCTTTCTTT CASRRGGLDTEAFF
NA TRBD2 TRBJ2-2 TRBV4-2 TGTGCCAGCAGCCAAGAGGCGGGACTAGCGGGAGGGCCGTCCGGGGAGCTGTTTTTT CASSQEAGLAGGPSGELFF